The T cell receptor beta chain described here comes from a study of long-term antiretroviral therapy in people with HIV. Germline CDR1 reads GTSNPN; CDR2 reads SVGIG (reference sequence). This CDR3 spans 14 amino acids. The trim removed 2 bases at V and 1 base at J, leaving 3 bases unmatched. Samples were assayed with immunoSEQ v3.0 at survey level. The assay was immunoSEQ multiplex PCR, and TCRdb's table has in-frame clones only and misses some. The sample has fewer than 30,000 clones, approximately 83% seen once. Overall study results and limits: The repertoire was dominated at all time points by clones expanded before ART. Relative to control repertoires, HIV repertoires exhibited narrower CDR3 length ranges. Diversity increased after ART yet remained lower than in transplant donor controls.

On this clone: Its specificity is not known.

The clonotype originates from a man younger than 45 with HIV. Specimen: unsorted PBMCs, collected 0.7 years before starting antiretroviral therapy. The rearrangement links TRBV30 to TRBJ2-3, with 7 bases matching TRBD2. The CDR3 bases are TGTGCCTGGAGTCCAGCGGGGCGCACAGATACGCAGTATTTT. It specifies CAWSPAGRTDTQYF. Together with reference TRBV30 and TRBJ2-3, the CDR3 gives the full variable domain: SQTIHQWPATLVQPVGSPLSLECTVEGTSNPNLYWYRQAAGRGLQLLFYSVGIGQISSEVPQNLSASRPQDRQFILSSKKLLLSDSGFYLCAWSPAGRTDTQYFGPGTRLTVL.